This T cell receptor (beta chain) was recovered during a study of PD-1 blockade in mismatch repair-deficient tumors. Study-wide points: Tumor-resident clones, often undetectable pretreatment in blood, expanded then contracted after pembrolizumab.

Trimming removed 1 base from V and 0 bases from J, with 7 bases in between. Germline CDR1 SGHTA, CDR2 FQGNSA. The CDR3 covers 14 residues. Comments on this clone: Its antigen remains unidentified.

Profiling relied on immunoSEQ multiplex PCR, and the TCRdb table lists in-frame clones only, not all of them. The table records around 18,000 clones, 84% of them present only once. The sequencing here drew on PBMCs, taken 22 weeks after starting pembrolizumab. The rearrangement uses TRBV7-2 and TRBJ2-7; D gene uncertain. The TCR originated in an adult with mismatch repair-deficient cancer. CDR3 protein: CASSLDPSSYEQYF. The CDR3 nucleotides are TGTGCCAGCAGCTTAGACCCTAGCTCCTACGAGCAGTACTTC. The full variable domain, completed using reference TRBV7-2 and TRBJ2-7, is GAGVSQSPSNKVTEKGKDVELRCDPISGHTALYWYRQSLGQGLEFLIYFQGNSAPDKSGLPSDRFSAERTGGSVSTLTIQRTQQEDSAVYLCASSLDPSSYEQYFGPGTRLTVT.